This TCR beta chain was profiled in a study of T cells after yellow fever vaccination. Study conclusions and caveats: Most clones from primary vaccination were detected again post-booster (about 95% CD4, 88% CD8). It was the secondary response that reached its peak faster, day 5 versus 15, but it was weaker. The bulk population could contribute abundant contaminating clonotypes to FACS-sorted repertoires. Of the clonotypes, a small share occurred in both CD4 and CD8 compartments.

TCRdb reanalysed the 5' RACE reads using MiXCR and keeps one entry per CDR3 protein. Of 350,000 to 550,000 distinct CDR3 sequences listed, under 20% are singletons. Concerning this clonotype: The target antigen is unknown.

This TCR was recovered from a man between 18 and 35 years old who received the YFV17D yellow fever vaccine. The material sequenced was PBMCs, taken before the yellow fever booster vaccination.

The CDR3 is CASSLEPTGNYGYTF. Here the CDR3 DNA reads TGTGCCAGCAGTTTGGAACCGACAGGGAACTATGGCTACACCTTC. The J gene is TRBJ1-2, the V gene TRBV27, with 7 bases fitting TRBD1. There are 15 residues in the CDR3. The germline gives CDR1 MNHEY, CDR2 SMNVEV (reference sequence). Trimming removed 3 bases from V and 2 bases from J; junction bases left unmatched: 6.